These 10 T cell receptor beta chains were all obtained from the same sample, sequenced in a study of monozygotic twins with inflammatory bowel disease. TCRdb reprocessed the 5' RACE reads and keeps a single row for each CDR3 protein, giving no DNA. The table for this sample gives under 350,000 distinct CDR3 sequences. Sequencing was carried out using blood. These receptors all stem from a human donor with ulcerative colitis or Crohn's disease, or a healthy co-twin of an affected twin (not recorded which).

This chain connects TRBV5-1 to TRBJ2-1; TCRdb returns TRBD2, unconfirmable since there is no DNA. CDR3 size: 15 residues. Germline assignment: CDR1 SGHRS and CDR2 YFSETQ. CDR3 amino acids: CASSSSSGGDNEQFF.

The chain has TRBV12-3 or TRBV12-4 and TRBJ2-1. CDR3 length: 16 amino acids. The CDR3 here is CASRPVSGGSYNEQFF.

CDR3 loop: CASRVFQGTEAFF. The V gene is TRBV2, the J gene TRBJ1-1; TCRdb gives TRBD1 as the D gene, but with no DNA this cannot be confirmed. Germline V lookup: CDR1 SNHLY, CDR2 FYNNEI. The CDR3 spans 13 residues.

CDR3 amino acids: CASSRYGGLTDTQYF. The V gene is TRBV12-3 or TRBV12-4, the J gene TRBJ2-3; TCRdb's D call, TRBD1, is unchecked because there is no DNA. CDR3 size: 15 residues.

This chain links TRBV27 with TRBJ2-7; TCRdb names TRBD2, which stays unverified in the absence of DNA. The germline gives CDR1 MNHEY, CDR2 SMNVEV (reference sequence). CDR3 length: 14 residues. The CDR3: CASSVTRSNYEQYF.

The J gene is TRBJ1-3, the V gene TRBV11-2. The CDR3 has 12 residues. Germline lookup yields CDR1 SGHAT and CDR2 FQNNGV. The CDR3 region is CASSASGNIIYF.

The genes are TRBV10-3 and TRBJ1-1; TCRdb selects TRBD1, and the lack of DNA leaves this call unchecked. Germline lookup yields CDR1 ENHRY and CDR2 SYGVKD. The CDR3 contains 12 residues. The CDR3 spells CATKHGQAEAFF.

The chain employs TRBV5-5 and TRBJ2-1; TCRdb's D gene call, TRBD1, goes unchecked for lack of DNA. The germline gives CDR1 SGHKS, CDR2 YYEKEE (reference sequence). The CDR3 covers 13 residues. This chain's CDR3 is CASSFAGGRSQFF.

This chain uses TRBV9 with TRBJ2-5. CDR1 and CDR2 (germline): SGDLS, YYNGEE. This CDR3 has 14 amino acids. The CDR3 is CASKVQQLQETQYF.

This chain links TRBV6-1 with TRBJ2-1; TCRdb indicates TRBD1, and absent DNA this call remains unverified. Germline CDR1 MNHNS, CDR2 SASEGT. The CDR3 is 15 amino acids. CDR3 region: CASSPTIGGYNEQFF.